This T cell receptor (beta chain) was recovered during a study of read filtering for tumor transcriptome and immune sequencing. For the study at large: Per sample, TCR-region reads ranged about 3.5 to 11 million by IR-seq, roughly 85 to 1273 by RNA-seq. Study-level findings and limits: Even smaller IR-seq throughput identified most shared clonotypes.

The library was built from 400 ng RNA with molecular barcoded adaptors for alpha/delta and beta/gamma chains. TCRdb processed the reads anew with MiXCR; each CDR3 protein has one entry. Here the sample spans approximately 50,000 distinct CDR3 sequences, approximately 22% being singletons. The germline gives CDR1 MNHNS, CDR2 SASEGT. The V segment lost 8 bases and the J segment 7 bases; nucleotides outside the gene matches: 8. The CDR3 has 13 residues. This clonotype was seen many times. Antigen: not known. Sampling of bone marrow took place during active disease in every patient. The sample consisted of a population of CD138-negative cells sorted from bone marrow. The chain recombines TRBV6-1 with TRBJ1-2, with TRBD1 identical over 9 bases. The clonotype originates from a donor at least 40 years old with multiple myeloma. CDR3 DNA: TGTGCCAGCGGGGGACAGGGAGTAGTTGGCTACACCTTC. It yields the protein CASGGQGVVGYTF.